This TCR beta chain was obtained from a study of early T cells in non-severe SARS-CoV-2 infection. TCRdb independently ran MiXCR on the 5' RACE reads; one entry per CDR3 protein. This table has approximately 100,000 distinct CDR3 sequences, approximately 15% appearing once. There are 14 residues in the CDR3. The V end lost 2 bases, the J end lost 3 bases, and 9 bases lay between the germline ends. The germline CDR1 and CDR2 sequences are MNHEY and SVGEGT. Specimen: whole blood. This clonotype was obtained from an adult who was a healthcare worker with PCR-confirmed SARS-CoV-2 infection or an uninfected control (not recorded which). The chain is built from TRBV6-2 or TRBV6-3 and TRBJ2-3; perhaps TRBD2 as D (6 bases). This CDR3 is CASSYRGKTDTQYF. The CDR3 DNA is TGTGCCAGCAGTTACCGGGGGAAGACAGATACGCAGTATTTT.